Below, 32 T cell receptor beta chains from the same sample are listed, as sequenced in a study of spatial heterogeneity in lung cancer (dated by TCRdb to the late 2010s). Library preparation was by 5' RACE. This sample was sequenced with a NextSeq 500. TCRdb applied fastp at Q25 and MiXCR to the public reads, then kept only in-frame beta chains. Merged by CDR3 protein, the rows form single entries marked with the most common genes and DNA. The sample table holds 10,000 to 15,000 distinct CDR3 sequences, of which 6.2% were seen once. Around 10% of the sample goes to the ten largest clones. The time point label, as the study defines it: sample taken at primary tumor resection. TCR sequencing used whole RNA extracted from tumor and nontumor lung tissue, or from cryopreserved PBMC samples, without cell sorting. The specimen comprised normal lung tissue next to the tumor, sampled at surgery. All receptors derive from a male donor with early-stage non-small cell lung cancer.

V is TRBV9 and J is TRBJ1-1; no firm D call. Trimming took off 0 bases at V and 4 bases at J, with 13 bases between the two ends. The CDR3 sequence is 15 residues long. The germline gives CDR1 SGDLS, CDR2 YYNGEE. Written as DNA, the CDR3 is TGTGCCAGCAGCGTAGGGACTCTTGGGAGCACTGAAGCTTTCTTT. Translated: CASSVGTLGSTEAFF.

The sample holds many counts of this clonotype. The chain uses TRBV12-3 or TRBV12-4 and TRBJ1-1; D perhaps matches TRBD1 (5 bases). Between the trimmed V and J ends, which lost 1 base and 4 bases, there was a span of 10 bases. The CDR3 extends over 14 amino acids. CDR3 sequence (DNA): TGTGCCAGCAGTTTAGTACAGGTACCCACTGAAGCTTTCTTT. This sequence encodes CASSLVQVPTEAFF.

This clonotype appeared many times. The chain couples TRBV5-1 to TRBJ2-2, with D possibly matching TRBD2 (6 bases). Germline V CDR1 and CDR2: SGHRS, YFSETQ. CDR3 size: 14 residues. Trimming removed 5 bases from V and 6 bases from J, with 14 bases in between. The CDR3 DNA reads TGCGCCAGCAGACTGGAGGGGTTCTCCGGGGAGCTGTTTTTT. This gives the protein CASRLEGFSGELFF. Looking up the rest from reference TRBV5-1 and TRBJ2-2 gives the full variable domain: KAGVTQTPRYLIKTRGQQVTLSCSPISGHRSVSWYQQTPGQGLQFLFEYFSETQRNKGNFPGRFSGRQFSNSRSEMNVSTLELGDSALYLCASRLEGFSGELFFGEGSRLTVL.

This clonotype has ten or more counts. The genes are TRBV6-5 and TRBJ1-5; D possibly corresponds to TRBD1 (6 bases). The CDR3 loop spans 13 amino acids. The V and J ends lost 4 bases and 5 bases respectively, with 9 bases between them. CDR1 and CDR2 (germline): MNHEY, SVGAGI. CDR3: CASSWRGDQPQHF. CDR3 bases: TGTGCCAGCAGTTGGAGGGGGGATCAGCCCCAGCATTTT.

This clonotype was counted many times. This chain joins TRBV18 and TRBJ2-5; D possibly corresponds to TRBD2 (6 bases). V was shortened by 3 bases and J by 1 base, with 12 bases between the two germline ends. Per the germline V gene, CDR1 is KGHSH and CDR2 is LQKENI. CDR3 length: 15 residues. The CDR3 coding sequence is TGTGCCAGCTCACCGCGGGGCAGGGTCCAAGAGACCCAGTACTTC. Protein: CASSPRGRVQETQYF.

The chain uses TRBV9 and TRBJ1-2; 11 nucleotides line up with TRBD1. Germline-derived CDR1 and CDR2 are SGDLS and YYNGEE. V trimming: 3 bases; J trimming: 0 bases; junction bases outside the gene matches: 1. This CDR3 has 15 residues. CDR3 DNA: TGTGCCAGCAGCGCGGGACAGGGGGCTAACTATGGCTACACCTTC. As protein: CASSAGQGANYGYTF.

This clonotype was observed many times. The chain combines TRBV7-9 with TRBJ2-1, with a possible D match to TRBD2 (5 bases). V shed 5 bases and J shed 2 bases, with 13 bases lying between them. In germline, CDR1 is SEHNR, CDR2 FQNEAQ (reference sequence). This CDR3 has 15 amino acids. The DNA for the CDR3 is TGTGCCAGCAGCCTCACCTTGGGAGCCTACAATGAGCAGTTCTTC. Translated: CASSLTLGAYNEQFF.

This clonotype was seen ten or more times. CDR3 DNA: TGCAGTGCCCCCTCCCCCAACTTATATTCCTACGAGCAGTACTTC. This sequence encodes CSAPSPNLYSYEQYF. The genes are TRBV20-1 and TRBJ2-7; D gene ambiguous. V gave up 6 bases and J gave up 1 base, with 19 bases separating them. Germline V lookup: CDR1 DFQATT, CDR2 SNEGSKA (reference sequence). This CDR3 has 15 amino acids.

The chain joins TRBV5-1 to TRBJ2-3, with 7 bases lining up with TRBD2. The CDR3 has 18 amino acids. Germline lookup yields CDR1 SGHRS and CDR2 YFSETQ. Germline trimming cut 0 bases from V and 0 bases from J; bases unmatched to any gene: 10. The CDR3 DNA sequence: TGCGCCAGCAGCTTGGGTCCCGGGAGGCTTCGAAGCACAGATACGCAGTATTTT. As protein: CASSLGPGRLRSTDTQYF. Combining the CDR3 with reference TRBV5-1 and TRBJ2-3 gives the whole variable domain KAGVTQTPRYLIKTRGQQVTLSCSPISGHRSVSWYQQTPGQGLQFLFEYFSETQRNKGNFPGRFSGRQFSNSRSEMNVSTLELGDSALYLCASSLGPGRLRSTDTQYFGPGTRLTVL.

The table lists this clonotype with many counts. V and J are TRBV6-1 and TRBJ2-3; no definite D call. This CDR3 is built from 13 residues. Germline V gives CDR1 MNHNS, CDR2 SASEGT. Trimming stripped 6 bases from V and 3 bases from J, with 10 bases between. CDR3 protein: CASSYTPTDTQYF. The CDR3 coding sequence is TGTGCCAGCAGCTATACACCGACAGATACGCAGTATTTT.

J is TRBJ2-1 and V is TRBV20-1; D may be TRBD1 or TRBD2 (5 bases each). Deletions cut 3 bases from V and 0 bases from J, with 15 bases between. CDR1 and CDR2 (germline): DFQATT, SNEGSKA (reference sequence). This CDR3 contains 16 residues. CDR3 loop: CSARPQTGPSYNEQFF. In nucleotides, the CDR3 is TGCAGTGCTAGGCCCCAAACGGGACCCTCCTACAATGAGCAGTTCTTC.

This chain uses TRBV19 with TRBJ2-7; unclear D gene. The germline gives CDR1 LNHDA, CDR2 SQIVND (reference sequence). The CDR3 length is 13 residues. V dropped 3 bases and J dropped 0 bases, with 6 bases sitting between them. The CDR3 nucleotides are TGTGCCAGTAGTATCGTCTACTCCTACGAGCAGTACTTC. As protein: CASSIVYSYEQYF.

This clonotype was counted many times. This sequence joins TRBV11-3 and TRBJ2-1; weak D call: TRBD1 (5 bases). CDR3 size: 14 residues. Deletions cut 5 bases from V and 0 bases from J, with 8 bases between. Germline V lookup: CDR1 SGHNT, CDR2 YENEEA. The CDR3 region is CASSGAPSYNEQFF. Written as DNA, the CDR3 is TGTGCCAGCAGCGGGGCTCCCTCCTACAATGAGCAGTTCTTC.

The sample holds many counts of this clonotype. The V call is TRBV18, the J call TRBJ2-1; no firm D call. CDR3 length: 16 residues. From germline, CDR1 is KGHSH and CDR2 LQKENI. V was shortened by 6 bases and J by 0 bases, with 15 bases between the two germline ends. The CDR3 spells CASSRNPPSSYNEQFF. CDR3 nucleotide sequence: TGTGCCAGCTCCCGCAACCCGCCGAGCTCCTACAATGAGCAGTTCTTC.

This clonotype is medium-sized in the sample. This chain uses TRBV7-2 with TRBJ1-3; unclear D gene. V shed 1 base and J shed 5 bases, with 6 bases lying between them. From germline, CDR1 is SGHTA and CDR2 FQGNSA. This CDR3 has 13 residues. Here the CDR3 reads CASSLVLRNTIYF. CDR3 in DNA: TGTGCCAGCAGCTTAGTCCTGAGAAACACCATATATTTT. Using reference TRBV7-2 and TRBJ1-3 for the parts outside the CDR3, the full variable domain is GAGVSQSPSNKVTEKGKDVELRCDPISGHTALYWYRQSLGQGLEFLIYFQGNSAPDKSGLPSDRFSAERTGGSVSTLTIQRTQQEDSAVYLCASSLVLRNTIYFGEGSWLTVV.

The sample holds many counts of this clonotype. V gene TRBV5-1 combines with J gene TRBJ2-1; 7 positions match TRBD2. The CDR3 spans 14 residues. Per the germline V gene, CDR1 is SGHRS and CDR2 is YFSETQ. Trimming removed 5 bases from V and 10 bases from J; junction bases left unmatched: 12. Here the CDR3 reads CASRLSPQREEQFF. The CDR3 DNA sequence: TGCGCCAGCAGGTTATCCCCTCAGCGGGAAGAGCAGTTCTTC.

This clonotype was detected ten times or more. The rearrangement links TRBV7-7 to TRBJ2-1, with D maybe TRBD1 (6 bases). The CDR3 is 15 amino acids. CDR1 SSHAT and CDR2 FNYEAQ come from the germline V gene (reference sequence). Deletions cut 5 bases from V and 1 base from J, with 12 bases between. This chain's CDR3 is CASSVGHQSYNEQFF. The DNA for the CDR3 is TGTGCCAGCAGCGTGGGACACCAATCCTACAATGAGCAGTTCTTC.

This clonotype has ten or more counts. The chain joins TRBV5-1 to TRBJ1-4; D not certain. The CDR3 extends over 14 amino acids. CDR1 SGHRS and CDR2 YFSETQ come from the germline V gene. V lost 5 bases and J lost 7, with 15 bases in between. Here the CDR3 DNA reads TGCGCCAGCAGGGGTGAGGCTCGTGGTGAAAAACTGTTTTTT. Its protein product is CASRGEARGEKLFF.

J is TRBJ1-2 and V is TRBV27; the D is unclear. V gave up 2 bases and J gave up 4 bases, with 8 bases separating them. There are 13 residues in the CDR3. Per the germline V gene, CDR1 is MNHEY and CDR2 is SMNVEV (reference sequence). The CDR3 DNA sequence: TGTGCCAGCAGTTTAACTATCAGCTATGGCTACACCTTC. The encoded protein is CASSLTISYGYTF.

The sample holds many counts of this clonotype. This chain joins TRBV6-2 or TRBV6-3 and TRBJ2-2, with a possible D match to TRBD2 (7 bases). This CDR3 spans 16 amino acids. The V gene's germline CDR1 is MNHEY and CDR2 SVGEGT. V gave up 5 bases and J gave up 0 bases, with 13 bases separating them. In nucleotides, the CDR3 is TGTGCCAGCAGTACCGAGCGGGACACGAACACCGGGGAGCTGTTTTTT. This encodes CASSTERDTNTGELFF.

The rearrangement links TRBV6-1 to TRBJ1-2; TRBD1 might be the D (5 bases). From germline, CDR1 is MNHNS and CDR2 SASEGT. Deletions cut 6 bases from V and 4 bases from J, with 12 bases between. The CDR3 loop spans 13 amino acids. In DNA form, the CDR3 reads TGTGCCAGCAGCGTTTCAGGGATCTATGGCTACACCTTC. Amino acid sequence: CASSVSGIYGYTF.

This clonotype was counted many times. The genes are TRBV20-1 and TRBJ2-5; D may match TRBD1 or TRBD2 (5 bases each). The germline V and J ends were trimmed by 0 bases and 4 bases, with 21 bases remaining between them. Germline CDR1 and CDR2: DFQATT and SNEGSKA (reference sequence). The CDR3 sequence is 17 residues long. The CDR3 loop reads CSARERRNGAVGETQYF. The DNA for the CDR3 is TGCAGTGCTAGAGAGAGGCGTAACGGGGCGGTGGGAGAGACCCAGTACTTC.

This clonotype was picked up a small number of times. The rearrangement uses TRBV7-8 and TRBJ1-6; D may be TRBD1 (5 bases). Germline CDR1 reads SGHVS; CDR2 reads FQNEAQ. This CDR3 is built from 16 residues. Trimming left V 5 bases short and J 6 bases short, with 17 bases between. The CDR3 DNA reads as TGTGCCAGCAGCCTTGAAGGGGTTCTGACTAATTCACCCCTCCACTTT. Protein: CASSLEGVLTNSPLHF.

This clonotype was observed a few times. Since a much larger clone is just one base distant, this may be a read error. V is TRBV7-6 and J is TRBJ1-5, with 7 bases fitting TRBD1. The CDR3 runs to 14 residues. CDR1 and CDR2 (germline): SGHVS, FNYEAQ. The junction had 8 bases not matched to a gene; V was cut back by 3 bases and J by 9 bases. The CDR3 loop reads CASSLTGFHRPQHF. Written as DNA, the CDR3 is TGTGCCAGCAGCTTGACAGGGTTTCATCGGCCCCAGCATTTT.

This clonotype is categorized as medium-sized. The chain combines TRBV12-3 or TRBV12-4 with TRBJ2-3, with a weak D call TRBD1 (6 bases). Trimming removed 7 bases from V and 2 bases from J, with 10 bases in between. This CDR3 region has 13 residues. CDR3 coding DNA: TGTGCCAGCACAGGGACAATCACAGATACGCAGTATTTT. Translation: CASTGTITDTQYF.

The chain recombines TRBV14 with TRBJ1-1; D call uncertain. The CDR3 spans 13 residues. V was clipped by 2 bases and J by 5 bases, with 9 bases between them. From germline, CDR1 is SGHDN and CDR2 FVKESK. The CDR3 nucleotides are TGTGCCAGCAGCCAATCTTCACGGACTGAAGCTTTCTTT. Its translation: CASSQSSRTEAFF.

In its sample, this clonotype was seen many times. This chain joins TRBV6-4 and TRBJ2-6; the D is unclear. V gave up 7 bases and J gave up 4 bases, with 11 bases separating them. The CDR3 length is 14 residues. CDR1 MRHNA and CDR2 SNTAGT come from the germline V gene. DNA of the CDR3: TGTGCCAGCAATAAGGGTTCAGGGGCCAACGTCCTGACTTTC. It yields the protein CASNKGSGANVLTF.

This clonotype has only a few counts. The V and J genes are TRBV7-2 and TRBJ2-7, with D unclear. This CDR3 region has 14 residues. The germline CDR1 and CDR2 sequences are SGHTA and FQGNSA. The V end was cut by 7 bases, the J end by 4 bases, with 17 bases between. The CDR3 spells CASNMRLVLYEQYF. CDR3 coding DNA: TGTGCCAGCAACATGCGGCTAGTCCTTTACGAGCAGTACTTC.

The sample holds many counts of this clonotype. V gene TRBV12-3 or TRBV12-4 combines with J gene TRBJ1-1; no definite D call. Trimming left V 5 bases short and J 3 bases short, with 10 bases between. This CDR3 has 13 residues. The CDR3 reads CASSRTWDTEAFF. The CDR3 nucleotides are TGTGCCAGCAGTAGGACGTGGGACACTGAAGCTTTCTTT.

The table lists this clonotype with many counts. The chain has TRBV25-1 and TRBJ1-1; D perhaps matches TRBD1 (5 bases). V was trimmed by 4 bases and J by 6 bases, leaving 18 bases between them. CDR1 is MGHDK and CDR2 is SYGVNS in the germline V gene. The CDR3 spans 15 residues. The CDR3 protein is CASSGSSFGGAEAFF. The CDR3 DNA sequence: TGTGCCAGCAGTGGATCCTCTTTCGGGGGAGCTGAAGCTTTCTTT.

This clonotype occurred many times. The chain couples TRBV29-1 to TRBJ2-2; 7 nucleotides align to TRBD1. Germline V lookup: CDR1 SQVTM, CDR2 ANQGSEA. The length of the CDR3 is 14 residues. After removal of 6 bases from V and 4 bases from J, the junction contained 8 bases not matched to a gene. DNA of the CDR3: TGCAGCGTAACCGGGACAGTGCTCACCGGGGAGCTGTTTTTT. Translation: CSVTGTVLTGELFF.

By share, this clonotype counts as medium-sized. The gene calls are TRBV12-3 or TRBV12-4 and TRBJ1-2; weak D call: TRBD1 (6 bases). The CDR3 has 14 amino acids. Trimming removed 3 bases at V and 4 bases at J, with 12 bases between. The CDR3 nucleotides are TGTGCCAGCAGTTTGGGGGGGCGAGGCTATGGCTACACCTTC. This translates into CASSLGGRGYGYTF.